A single TCR beta chain is shown here with its context. Its matching antigen is unknown. Germline values: CDR1 KGHSH, CDR2 LQKENI. The length of the CDR3 is 17 residues. V was pared by 3 bases and J by 0 bases, with 17 bases between. This table comes from immunoSEQ multiplex PCR, and its TCRdb copy is limited to in-frame clones, with some not included. Of under 25,000 clones in the sample, approximately 90% were seen once. The sample originates from a study of T cells in localized non-small cell lung cancer. Whole-study results and caveats: There were a median about 53 of the top 100 tumor clones appearing in adjacent lung. Peak T cell clonality was found in uninvolved adjacent lung, exceeding tumor. Patients showing higher blood T cell density tended to see longer overall survival. Because researchers sequenced only one region of the tumor, heterogeneity is still possible.

This TCR came from an older male donor with stage I squamous cell lung carcinoma. The chain recombines TRBV18 with TRBJ1-1; perhaps TRBD1 as D (5 bases). The source was peripheral blood, collected before any cancer treatment. The CDR3 sequence is CASSPGVPGTLNTEAFF. CDR3 in DNA: TGTGCCAGCTCACCCGGAGTTCCGGGGACGTTGAACACTGAAGCTTTCTTT.